This T cell receptor (beta chain) is drawn from a study of beta chain features in type 1 diabetes. Expressed TCRB transcripts were sequenced, since all the RNA that had been isolated was reverse transcribed. TCRdb keeps only in-frame clones here, not all; method: immunoSEQ multiplex PCR. The sample contains roughly 250,000 clones, about 9.3% of which appear only once. V lost 4 bases and J lost 4; bases outside the gene matches: 13. Looked up from germline, CDR1 is SGHRS and CDR2 is YFSETQ. This CDR3 is built from 18 residues. A single heparinised draw of around 110 mL on average was taken per donor. This sequence originates from a woman under 30 in good health. V is TRBV5-1 and J is TRBJ2-6; 8 positions agree with TRBD2. The sample consisted of naive CD4+ T cells from blood. CDR3 in DNA: TGCGCCAGCAGCCGGCCGGGGGGGCGCTTAACGGGGGCCAACGTCCTGACTTTC. It specifies CASSRPGGRLTGANVLTF.